Shown below are 20 T cell receptor beta chains from a single sample sequenced in a study of cytomegalovirus exposure and HLA in healthy donors. The primer mix had 60 Vbeta and 13 Jbeta primers. Method: immunoSEQ multiplex PCR; TCRdb's copy keeps in-frame clones and lacks some. The table has roughly 200,000 clones, roughly 70% seen once. The sample comprised PBMCs. The receptors were sampled from a woman in her 30s in good health and CMV-seronegative.

The chain couples TRBV2 to TRBJ1-5; D is perhaps TRBD1 (5 bases). The CDR3 spans 13 residues. V was clipped by 7 bases and J by 4 bases, with 11 bases between them. CDR1 SNHLY and CDR2 FYNNEI come from the germline V gene. The CDR3 region is CASKKGLNQPQHF. The CDR3 DNA sequence: TGTGCCAGCAAAAAGGGGCTAAATCAGCCCCAGCATTTT.

This clone was detected once. The chain has TRBV2 and TRBJ1-1; D perhaps matches TRBD1 (5 bases). Germline V gene data show CDR1 as SNHLY and CDR2 as FYNNEI. CDR3 length equals 16 residues. V lost 6 bases and J lost 1, with 18 bases in between. In DNA, the CDR3 is TGTGCCAGCAGCGCTCAACCGGGGGGACCGAACACTGAAGCTTTCTTT. It encodes CASSAQPGGPNTEAFF. The whole variable domain, filled in from reference TRBV2 and TRBJ1-1, reads EPEVTQTPSHQVTQMGQEVILRCVPISNHLYFYWYRQILGQKVEFLVSFYNNEISEKSEIFDDQFSVERPDGSNFTLKIRSTKLEDSAMYFCASSAQPGGPNTEAFFGQGTRLTVV.

This chain links TRBV2 with TRBJ2-5; TRBD2 aligns across 12 bases. The CDR3 runs to 18 residues. Trimming took 5 bases from V and 7 from J; bases not matched to a gene: 17. The V gene's germline CDR1 is SNHLY and CDR2 FYNNEI. CDR3 residues: CASSSPIGTSGLLGTQYF. DNA of the CDR3: TGTGCCAGCAGTAGCCCGATCGGGACTAGCGGGCTACTGGGGACCCAGTACTTC.

The chain combines TRBV5-8 with TRBJ2-5; 8 positions match TRBD1. The ends lost 6 bases at V and 0 bases at J; junction bases unmatched: 7. The CDR3 length is 15 residues. CDR1 is SGHTS, CDR2 YDEGEE, per germline. The DNA for the CDR3 is TGTGCCAGCAATCGGGACAGGCTGTACCAAGAGACCCAGTACTTC. Residues: CASNRDRLYQETQYF.

The V gene is TRBV12-5, the J gene TRBJ2-2, with 7 bases identical to TRBD1. V dropped 4 bases and J dropped 1; count of bases not matched to a gene: 9. The CDR3 totals 17 residues. Germline V gene lookup returns CDR1 LGHNT and CDR2 FRNRAP. CDR3 protein: CASGSGSGTVNTGELFF. In DNA form, the CDR3 reads TGTGCTAGTGGTTCGGGCTCCGGGACAGTGAACACCGGGGAGCTGTTTTTT.

V gene TRBV4-2 combines with J gene TRBJ1-5; D gene unclear. This CDR3 has 17 residues. Germline CDR1 reads LGHNA; CDR2 reads YNFKEQ. Deletions cut 0 bases from V and 1 base from J, with 13 bases between. CDR3 in DNA: TGTGCCAGCAGCCAAGAGTCTGCCCGCCGGAGCAATCAGCCCCAGCATTTT. Protein product: CASSQESARRSNQPQHF.

The DNA for the CDR3 is TGCGCCAGCAGCTTGCTTCGGGAGGGCAATGAGCAGTTCTTC. This codes for CASSLLREGNEQFF. The chain recombines TRBV5-1 with TRBJ2-1; 8 bases match TRBD2. The CDR3 has 14 amino acids. Germline CDR1 is SGHRS and CDR2 is YFSETQ. V dropped 1 base and J dropped 6; count of bases not matched to a gene: 3.

This clone turned up a few times. The chain joins TRBV4-1 to TRBJ1-2, with D possibly matching TRBD1 (6 bases). V was shortened by 4 bases and J by 2 bases, with 11 bases between the two germline ends. This CDR3 region has 14 residues. Germline V lookup: CDR1 MGHRA, CDR2 YSYEKL. The chain's CDR3 is CASSPGARNYGYTF. CDR3 coding DNA: TGCGCCAGCAGCCCAGGGGCTCGGAACTATGGCTACACCTTC.

The count of this clone is one. The V gene is TRBV4-2, the J gene TRBJ2-7; possible D gene TRBD2, 6 bases. The CDR3 has 17 residues. V was cut by 1 base and J by 2 bases, with 18 bases left in between. Germline V gene data show CDR1 as LGHNA and CDR2 as YNFKEQ. CDR3 in DNA: TGTGCCAGCAGCCAAGGTGAGATCGGGACTTACCCCTACGAGCAGTACTTC. Translating gives CASSQGEIGTYPYEQYF.

In this sample, this clone turned up a few times. The chain couples TRBV7-9 to TRBJ1-1, with D unclear. This CDR3 is built from 12 residues. Trimming took 5 bases from V and 5 from J, leaving 9 bases between them. From germline, CDR1 is SEHNR and CDR2 FQNEAQ (reference sequence). The CDR3 reads CASSSLGTEAFF. DNA for the CDR3: TGTGCCAGCAGCAGCCTCGGGACTGAAGCTTTCTTT.

This chain joins TRBV2 and TRBJ1-5, with a weak D call TRBD1 (6 bases). Trimming took off 2 bases at V and 11 bases at J, with 13 bases between the two ends. CDR1 and CDR2 from the germline V gene are SNHLY and FYNNEI. CDR3 length: 13 residues. CDR3 in DNA: TGTGCCAGCAGTGAAAAGGTCCCAGGGGCCCAGCATTTT. Its translation: CASSEKVPGAQHF.

This chain connects TRBV7-9 to TRBJ2-3; 8 bases fit TRBD1. Germline CDR1 is SEHNR and CDR2 is FQNEAQ (reference sequence). This CDR3 region has 15 residues. Trimming cost V 5 bases and J 4 bases; bases outside gene matches: 8. The CDR3 loop reads CASSQGASVSDTQYF. The CDR3 DNA reads TGTGCCAGCAGCCAGGGGGCTAGCGTCTCAGATACGCAGTATTTT.

This clone appeared once. A read error may produce the germline difference seen at one junction end. The CDR3 sequence: CASSLGADQGNTQYF. CDR3 nucleotide sequence: TGTGCTAGCAGCTTAGGGGCGGACCAGGGGAATACGCAGTATTTT. The chain employs TRBV7-7 and TRBJ2-3; D is possibly TRBD1 (6 bases). The CDR3 is 15 amino acids. Germline CDR1 and CDR2: SSHAT and FNYEAQ (reference sequence). The full variable domain, in which reference TRBV7-7 and TRBJ2-3 provide the parts outside the CDR3, is GAGVSQSPRYKVTKRGQDVTLRCDPISSHATLYWYQQALGQGPEFLTYFNYEAQPDKSGLPSDRFSAERPEGSISTLTIQRTEQRDSAMYRCASSLGADQGNTQYFGPGTRLTVL.

V and J are TRBV2 and TRBJ2-7; TRBD1 might be the D (8 bases). Germline loops: CDR1 SNHLY, CDR2 FYNNEI. The CDR3 covers 15 residues. Trimming shortened V by 5 bases and J by 1 base, and 15 bases separated the two germline ends. In DNA form, the CDR3 reads TGTGCCAGCAGTCGGACAGGGCGGGGGTCCTACGAGCAGTACTTC. This codes for CASSRTGRGSYEQYF. Full variable domain (missing parts from reference TRBV2 and TRBJ2-7): EPEVTQTPSHQVTQMGQEVILRCVPISNHLYFYWYRQILGQKVEFLVSFYNNEISEKSEIFDDQFSVERPDGSNFTLKIRSTKLEDSAMYFCASSRTGRGSYEQYFGPGTRLTVT.

The gene calls are TRBV4-3 and TRBJ2-3; a possible D gene is TRBD2 (6 bases). CDR3 length equals 15 residues. Germline CDR1 is LGHNA and CDR2 is YSLEER. V was shortened by 1 base and J by 4 bases, with 12 bases between the two germline ends. The CDR3 region has the DNA TGCGCCAGCAGCCAAGGGGCGGGAAGGGCAGATACGCAGTATTTT. Translating gives CASSQGAGRADTQYF.

The chain is built from TRBV27 and TRBJ1-1, with D perhaps TRBD1 (5 bases). The CDR3 is 15 residues long. CDR1 and CDR2 (germline): MNHEY, SMNVEV (reference sequence). The V end lost 0 bases, the J end lost 0 bases, and 8 bases lay between the germline ends. CDR3 coding DNA: TGTGCCAGCAGTTTATCGCAGGGCATGAACACTGAAGCTTTCTTT. Translation gives CASSLSQGMNTEAFF.

The V and J genes are TRBV9 and TRBJ2-3; D is possibly TRBD1 (5 bases). V was cut by 3 bases and J by 4 bases, with 12 bases left in between. Germline V gene lookup returns CDR1 SGDLS and CDR2 YYNGEE. The CDR3 covers 14 residues. The CDR3 is CASSADSSADTQYF. Here the CDR3 DNA reads TGTGCCAGCAGCGCCGACAGCTCCGCAGATACGCAGTATTTT. Full variable domain (remainder filled in from reference TRBV9 and TRBJ2-3): DSGVTQTPKHLITATGQRVTLRCSPRSGDLSVYWYQQSLDQGLQFLIQYYNGEERAKGNILERFSAQQFPDLHSELNLSSLELGDSALYFCASSADSSADTQYFGPGTRLTVL.

The chain recombines TRBV9 with TRBJ2-5; 13 positions match TRBD2. This CDR3 has 17 residues. V shed 2 bases, J shed 5 bases, and the junction held 9 bases outside the gene matches. Germline CDR1 and CDR2: SGDLS and YYNGEE. The CDR3 bases are TGTGCCAGCAGCGTTGGTACTAGCGGGGGGGCCTGGGAGACCCAGTACTTC. Translation: CASSVGTSGGAWETQYF.

This chain connects TRBV5-4 to TRBJ2-1; D is possibly TRBD2 (6 bases). The CDR3 totals 16 residues. V was pared by 0 bases and J by 8 bases, with 18 bases between. Germline CDR1 and CDR2: SGHNT and YYREEE (reference sequence). CDR3 DNA sequence: TGTGCCAGCAGCTTGGGCAGCCCCAGACCGGGGGATGAGCAGTTCTTC. It is translated as CASSLGSPRPGDEQFF.

The chain recombines TRBV6-6 with TRBJ2-7, with 8 bases identical to TRBD1. The CDR3 runs 14 residues. With V trimmed by 3 bases and J by 4 bases, 5 bases remained unmatched. The germline CDR1 and CDR2 sequences are MNHNY and SVGAGI (reference sequence). As DNA, the CDR3 is TGTGCCAGCAGTTATGGACAGGGAATGTACGAGCAGTACTTC. Its protein product is CASSYGQGMYEQYF.